In this sample, the clone carrying this T cell receptor beta chain turned up a few times. What it binds is not known. TCRdb re-called the 5' RACE reads through MiXCR, storing one row per CDR3 protein. Of 350,000 to 550,000 distinct CDR3 sequences in the sample, roughly 27% were seen once. This record comes from a study of CD8 T cells in ankylosing spondylitis. The V segment lost 5 bases and the J segment 8 bases; nucleotides outside the gene matches: 10. The V gene's germline CDR1 is SGHAT and CDR2 FQDESV (reference sequence). This CDR3 is built from 17 residues. General study findings and limits: About 8 highly homologous variants made up a TCR beta motif, and this motif appeared characteristic of ankylosing spondylitis blood. Prior work had noted some motif variants in reactive arthritis blood and synovial fluid.

The chain carries TRBV11-1 and TRBJ2-1; 15 positions agree with TRBD2. Sequencing was done on a sample of blood, either unsorted or a sorted T cell fraction (not recorded which). This TCR was sampled from a male donor with ankylosing spondylitis. CDR3 amino acids: CASSRQGLAGGLDEQFF. Written as DNA, the CDR3 is TGTGCCAGCAGCCGTCAAGGACTAGCGGGAGGGTTAGATGAGCAGTTCTTC.